The TCR beta chain under discussion was sequenced for a study of cytomegalovirus exposure and HLA in healthy donors. Study-wide background: Most genotyped donors, 81% of around 370, had Caucasian-associated genetic ancestry.

The PCR ran on 60 Vbeta and 13 Jbeta primers. Produced via immunoSEQ multiplex PCR; TCRdb's table is partial and in-frame only. The sample lists roughly 120,000 clones; approximately 70% were seen once. The CDR3 sequence is 14 residues long. Germline V CDR1 and CDR2: GTSNPN, SVGIG (reference sequence). V shed 0 bases and J shed 2 bases, with 8 bases lying between them. The clonotype was recovered from a woman between 25 and 40 years old in good health and CMV-seronegative. The chain uses TRBV30 and TRBJ1-5; a possible D gene is TRBD1 (6 bases). Sequenced input: PBMCs. In DNA form, the CDR3 reads TGTGCCTGGAGTGTAGGGGGGGGCAATCAGCCCCAGCATTTT. Translated: CAWSVGGGNQPQHF.